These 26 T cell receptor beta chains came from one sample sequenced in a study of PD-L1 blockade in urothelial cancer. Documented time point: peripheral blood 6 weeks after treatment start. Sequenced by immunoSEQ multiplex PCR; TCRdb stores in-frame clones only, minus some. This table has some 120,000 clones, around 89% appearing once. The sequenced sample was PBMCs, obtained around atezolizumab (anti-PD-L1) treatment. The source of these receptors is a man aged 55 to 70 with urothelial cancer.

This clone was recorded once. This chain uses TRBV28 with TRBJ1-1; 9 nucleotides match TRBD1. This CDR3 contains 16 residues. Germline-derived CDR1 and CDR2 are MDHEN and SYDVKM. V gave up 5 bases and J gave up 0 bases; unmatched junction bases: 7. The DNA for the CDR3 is TGTGCCAGCAGTAAAGGGACAGGGAATATGAACACTGAAGCTTTCTTT. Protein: CASSKGTGNMNTEAFF.

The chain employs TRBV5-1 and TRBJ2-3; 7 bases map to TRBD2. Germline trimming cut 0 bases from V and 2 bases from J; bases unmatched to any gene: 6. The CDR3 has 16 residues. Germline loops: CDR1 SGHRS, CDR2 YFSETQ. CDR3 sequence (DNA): TGCGCCAGCAGCTTGGCCCAGCTAGCGGTCACAGATACGCAGTATTTT. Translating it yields CASSLAQLAVTDTQYF.

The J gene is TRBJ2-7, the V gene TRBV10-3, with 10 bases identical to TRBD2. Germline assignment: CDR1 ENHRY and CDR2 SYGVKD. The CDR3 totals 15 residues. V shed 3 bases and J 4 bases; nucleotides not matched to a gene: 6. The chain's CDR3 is CAISDSGLAIYEQYF. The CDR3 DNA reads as TGTGCCATCAGTGATTCGGGACTAGCGATTTACGAGCAGTACTTC.

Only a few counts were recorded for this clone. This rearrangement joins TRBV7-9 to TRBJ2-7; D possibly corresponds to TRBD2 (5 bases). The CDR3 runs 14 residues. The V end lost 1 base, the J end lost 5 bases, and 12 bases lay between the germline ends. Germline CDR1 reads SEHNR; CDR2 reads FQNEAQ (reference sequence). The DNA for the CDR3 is TGTGCCAGCAGCTTAGACGGGAAGATCAACGAGCAGTACTTC. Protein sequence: CASSLDGKINEQYF.

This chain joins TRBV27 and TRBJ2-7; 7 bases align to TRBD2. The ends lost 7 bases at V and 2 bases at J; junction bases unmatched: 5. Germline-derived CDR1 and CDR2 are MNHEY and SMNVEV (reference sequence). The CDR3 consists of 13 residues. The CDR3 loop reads CASKASGTYEQYF. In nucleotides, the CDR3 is TGTGCCAGCAAGGCTAGCGGCACCTACGAGCAGTACTTC.

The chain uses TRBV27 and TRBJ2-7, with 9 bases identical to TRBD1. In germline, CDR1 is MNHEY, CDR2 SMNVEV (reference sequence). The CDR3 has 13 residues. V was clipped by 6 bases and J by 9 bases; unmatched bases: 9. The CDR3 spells CASRPTGGLGQYF. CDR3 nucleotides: TGTGCCAGCAGGCCGACAGGGGGGCTGGGGCAGTACTTC.

DNA for the CDR3: TGTGCCAGCAGTTACGGGGCAGGGGGCAATGAGCAGTTCTTC. Protein product: CASSYGAGGNEQFF. The gene calls are TRBV6-5 and TRBJ2-1; 7 bases map to TRBD1. This CDR3 has 14 amino acids. From germline, CDR1 is MNHEY and CDR2 SVGAGI. After removal of 2 bases from V and 6 bases from J, the junction contained 4 bases not matched to a gene.

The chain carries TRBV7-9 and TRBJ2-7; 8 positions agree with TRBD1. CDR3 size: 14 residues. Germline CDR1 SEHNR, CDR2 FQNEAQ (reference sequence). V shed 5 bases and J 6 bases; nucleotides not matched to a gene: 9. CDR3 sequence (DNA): TGTGCCAGCAGCGGCCGGACAGGGACCCTCGAGCAGTACTTC. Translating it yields CASSGRTGTLEQYF.

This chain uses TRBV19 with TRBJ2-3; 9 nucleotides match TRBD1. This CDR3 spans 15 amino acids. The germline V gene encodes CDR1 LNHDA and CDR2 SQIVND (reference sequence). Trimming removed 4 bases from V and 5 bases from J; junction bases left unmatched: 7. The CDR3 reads CASSRRQGEIDTQYF. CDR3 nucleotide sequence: TGTGCCAGTAGTAGAAGACAGGGGGAAATAGATACGCAGTATTTT.

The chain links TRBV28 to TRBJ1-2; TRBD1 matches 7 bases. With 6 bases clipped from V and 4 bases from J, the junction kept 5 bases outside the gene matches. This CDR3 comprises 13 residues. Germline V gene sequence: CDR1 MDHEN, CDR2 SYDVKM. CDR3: CASRQGTAYGYTF. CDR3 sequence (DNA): TGTGCCAGCAGGCAAGGGACAGCCTATGGCTACACCTTC.

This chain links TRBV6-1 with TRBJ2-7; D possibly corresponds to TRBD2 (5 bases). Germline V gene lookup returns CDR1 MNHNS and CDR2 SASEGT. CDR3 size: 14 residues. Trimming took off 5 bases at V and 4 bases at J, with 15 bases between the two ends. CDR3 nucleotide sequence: TGTGCCAGCAGTCATGCTAGCAGAGGTTACGAGCAGTACTTC. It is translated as CASSHASRGYEQYF.

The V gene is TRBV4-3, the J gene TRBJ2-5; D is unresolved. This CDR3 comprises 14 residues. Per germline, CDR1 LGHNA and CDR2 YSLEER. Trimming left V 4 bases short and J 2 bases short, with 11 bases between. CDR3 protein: CASSPEQYQETQYF. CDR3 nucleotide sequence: TGCGCCAGCAGCCCGGAACAGTATCAAGAGACCCAGTACTTC.

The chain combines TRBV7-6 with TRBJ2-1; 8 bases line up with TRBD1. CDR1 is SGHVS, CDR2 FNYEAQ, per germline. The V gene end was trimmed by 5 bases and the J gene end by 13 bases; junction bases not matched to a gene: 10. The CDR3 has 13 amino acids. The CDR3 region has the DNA TGTGCCAGCAGCGGTAGGGGCGGGACAGGACAGTTCTTC. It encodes CASSGRGGTGQFF.

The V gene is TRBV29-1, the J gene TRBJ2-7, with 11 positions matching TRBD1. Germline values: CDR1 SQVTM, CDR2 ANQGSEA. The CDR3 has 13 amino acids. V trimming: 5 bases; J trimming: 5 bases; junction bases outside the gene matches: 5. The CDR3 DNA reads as TGCAGCGTTATGGGACAGGGGGGTAACGAGCAGTACTTC. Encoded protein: CSVMGQGGNEQYF.

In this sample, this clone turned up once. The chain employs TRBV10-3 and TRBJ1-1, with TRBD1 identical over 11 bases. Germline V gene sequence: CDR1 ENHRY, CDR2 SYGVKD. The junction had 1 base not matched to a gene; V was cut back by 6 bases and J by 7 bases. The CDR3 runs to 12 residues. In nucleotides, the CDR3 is TGTGCCATCAGGGGACAGGGGGGTGAAGCTTTCTTT. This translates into CAIRGQGGEAFF.

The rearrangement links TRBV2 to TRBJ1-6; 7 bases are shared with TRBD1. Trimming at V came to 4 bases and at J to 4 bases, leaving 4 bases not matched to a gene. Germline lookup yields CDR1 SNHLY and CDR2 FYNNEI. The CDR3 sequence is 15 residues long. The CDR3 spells CASSAQGGYNSPLHF. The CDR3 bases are TGTGCCAGCAGTGCGCAGGGGGGTTATAATTCACCCCTCCACTTT.

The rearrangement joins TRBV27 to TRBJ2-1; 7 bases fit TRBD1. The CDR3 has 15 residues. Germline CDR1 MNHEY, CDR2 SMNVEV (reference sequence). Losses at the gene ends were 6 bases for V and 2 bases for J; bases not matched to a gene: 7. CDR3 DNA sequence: TGTGCCAGCAGCGCGATCGGGACAGCCTACAATGAGCAGTTCTTC. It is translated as CASSAIGTAYNEQFF.

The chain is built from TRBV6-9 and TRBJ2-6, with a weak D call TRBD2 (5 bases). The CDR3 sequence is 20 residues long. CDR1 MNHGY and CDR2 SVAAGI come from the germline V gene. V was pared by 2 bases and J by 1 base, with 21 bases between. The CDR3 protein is CASSYVTDEGQFSGANVLTF. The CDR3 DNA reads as TGTGCCAGCAGTTATGTCACAGACGAGGGCCAGTTTTCTGGGGCCAACGTCCTGACTTTC.

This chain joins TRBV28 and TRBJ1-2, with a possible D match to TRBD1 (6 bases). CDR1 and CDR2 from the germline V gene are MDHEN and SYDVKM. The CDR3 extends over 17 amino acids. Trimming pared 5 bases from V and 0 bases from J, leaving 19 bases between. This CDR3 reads CASSPWTEIRSNYGYTF. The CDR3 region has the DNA TGTGCCAGCAGTCCCTGGACAGAGATTAGATCTAACTATGGCTACACCTTC.

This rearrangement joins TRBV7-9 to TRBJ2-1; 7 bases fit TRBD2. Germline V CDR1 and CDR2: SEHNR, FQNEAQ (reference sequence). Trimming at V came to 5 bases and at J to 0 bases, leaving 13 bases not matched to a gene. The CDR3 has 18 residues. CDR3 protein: CASSRTGISGISYNEQFF. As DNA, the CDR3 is TGTGCCAGCAGCCGGACCGGGATCAGCGGGATCTCCTACAATGAGCAGTTCTTC.

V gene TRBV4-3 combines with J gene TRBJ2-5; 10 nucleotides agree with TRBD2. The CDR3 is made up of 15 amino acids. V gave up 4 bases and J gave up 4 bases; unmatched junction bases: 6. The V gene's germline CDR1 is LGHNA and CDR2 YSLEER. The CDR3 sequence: CASSPGLAGVETQYF. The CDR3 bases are TGCGCCAGCAGCCCGGGCCTAGCGGGGGTAGAGACCCAGTACTTC.

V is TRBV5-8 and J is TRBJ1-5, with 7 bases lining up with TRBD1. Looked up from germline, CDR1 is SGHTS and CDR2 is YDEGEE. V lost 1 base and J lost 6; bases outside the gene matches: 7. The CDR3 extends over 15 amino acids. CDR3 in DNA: TGTGCCAGCAGCTTGCAGGGGGGATTGAGTCAGCCCCAGCATTTT. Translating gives CASSLQGGLSQPQHF. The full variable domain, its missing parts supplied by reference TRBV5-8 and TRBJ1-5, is EAGVTQSPTHLIKTRGQQATLRCSPISGHTSVYWYQQALGLGLQFLLWYDEGEERNRGNFPPRFSGRQFPNYSSELNVNALELEDSALYLCASSLQGGLSQPQHFGDGTRLSIL.

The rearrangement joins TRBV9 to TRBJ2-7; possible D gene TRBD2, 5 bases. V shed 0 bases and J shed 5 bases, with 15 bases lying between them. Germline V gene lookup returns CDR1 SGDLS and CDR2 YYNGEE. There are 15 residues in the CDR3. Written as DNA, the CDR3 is TGTGCCAGCAGCGTAGGAGGGTGGCCCGCCGACGAGCAGTACTTC. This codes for CASSVGGWPADEQYF. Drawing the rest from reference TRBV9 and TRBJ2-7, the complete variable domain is DSGVTQTPKHLITATGQRVTLRCSPRSGDLSVYWYQQSLDQGLQFLIQYYNGEERAKGNILERFSAQQFPDLHSELNLSSLELGDSALYFCASSVGGWPADEQYFGPGTRLTVT.

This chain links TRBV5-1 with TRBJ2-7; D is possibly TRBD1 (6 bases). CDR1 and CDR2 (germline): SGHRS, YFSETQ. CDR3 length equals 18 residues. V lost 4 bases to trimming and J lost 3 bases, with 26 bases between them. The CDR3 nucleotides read TGCGCCAGCAGCCTCGACCAAAACAGGGTAGCCGACCACTACGAGCAGTACTTC. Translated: CASSLDQNRVADHYEQYF.

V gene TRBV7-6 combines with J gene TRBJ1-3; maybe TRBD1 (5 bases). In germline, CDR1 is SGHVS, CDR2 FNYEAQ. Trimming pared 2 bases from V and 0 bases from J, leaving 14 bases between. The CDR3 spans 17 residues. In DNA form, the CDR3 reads TGTGCCAGCAGCTTATTCCCTTTGGGGCACTCTGGAAACACCATATATTTT. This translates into CASSLFPLGHSGNTIYF.

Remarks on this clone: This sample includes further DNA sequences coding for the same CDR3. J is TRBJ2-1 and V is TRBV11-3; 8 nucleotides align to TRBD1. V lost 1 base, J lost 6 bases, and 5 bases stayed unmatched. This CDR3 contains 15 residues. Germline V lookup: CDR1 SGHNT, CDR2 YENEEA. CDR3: CASSLGPTGGNEQFF. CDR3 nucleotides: TGTGCCAGCAGCTTAGGTCCCACAGGGGGCAATGAGCAGTTCTTC.